This TCR beta chain was profiled in a study of CD8 T cells in ankylosing spondylitis. General study results and limits: It appeared that ankylosing spondylitis blood was characterized by a TCR beta motif of seven or eight highly homologous variants.

In this sample, this clonotype turned up many times. The target antigen is unknown. The V and J ends lost 10 bases and 7 bases, in that order; junction bases with no gene match: 19. The germline V gene encodes CDR1 LNHDA and CDR2 SQIVND (reference sequence). The CDR3 contains 16 residues. Library preparation for TCR beta used quantitative 5'-RACE with molecular barcodes. TCRdb ran MiXCR on the 5' RACE reads and lists one entry per CDR3 protein. The sample lists about 330,000 distinct CDR3 sequences; 8% were seen once. The sequenced material came from blood, either unsorted or a sorted T cell fraction (not recorded which). The origin of this receptor is a male donor with ankylosing spondylitis. The V and J genes are TRBV19 and TRBJ1-5; TRBD1 agrees at 7 bases. CDR3 DNA sequence: TGTGCCACGGGGAGGGGGCGAGGGTCTGCGGGGCAGCCCCAGCATTTT. Amino acids: CATGRGRGSAGQPQHF.